The 11 T cell receptor beta chains below were found in one sample sequenced in a study of spatial heterogeneity in lung cancer. One entry per CDR3 protein results from TCRdb running MiXCR on the 5' RACE reads. This table holds more than 9,500 distinct CDR3 sequences, roughly 6.2% found once. The time point denotes: sample taken at primary tumor resection. Sequencing of whole RNA from tumor, nontumor lung or frozen PBMC involved no sorting. The source material was normal lung tissue next to the tumor, sampled at surgery. These receptors all come from a male donor with early-stage non-small cell lung cancer.

The chain links TRBV7-9 to TRBJ2-5; D possibly uses TRBD1 or TRBD2 (5 bases each). The germline V gene has CDR1 SEHNR and CDR2 FQNEAQ (reference sequence). The CDR3 loop spans 15 amino acids. V was clipped by 5 bases and J by 1 base, with 14 bases between them. CDR3 in amino acids: CASSQVPGAQETQYF. The DNA of the CDR3 is TGTGCCAGCAGCCAGGTTCCCGGGGCCCAAGAGACCCAGTACTTC.

There are many counts of this clonotype. The V and J genes are TRBV11-2 and TRBJ1-1; D gene ambiguous. Looked up from germline, CDR1 is SGHAT and CDR2 is FQNNGV. With 5 bases removed from V and 5 bases from J, the gap between germline ends came to 21 bases. The CDR3 sequence is 16 residues long. The CDR3: CASSPLTVPRRTEAFF. CDR3 in DNA: TGTGCCAGCAGCCCCCTGACCGTACCCCGGCGGACTGAAGCTTTCTTT.

By proportion, this clonotype is large. The chain uses TRBV29-1 and TRBJ2-1, with no clear D. The CDR3 extends over 13 amino acids. Trimming shortened V by 0 bases and J by 7 bases, and 10 bases separated the two germline ends. CDR1 SQVTM and CDR2 ANQGSEA come from the germline V gene. CDR3 amino acids: CSVEELPGNEQFF. DNA of the CDR3: TGCAGCGTTGAAGAACTTCCCGGGAATGAGCAGTTCTTC.

This clonotype was recorded many times. The rearrangement uses TRBV7-9 and TRBJ1-1; D might be TRBD1 (6 bases). The CDR3 extends over 14 amino acids. The germline CDR1 and CDR2 sequences are SEHNR and FQNEAQ (reference sequence). V dropped 5 bases and J dropped 4 bases, with 14 bases sitting between them. The CDR3 reads CASSPGGRGTEAFF. The CDR3 nucleotides are TGTGCCAGCAGCCCGGGGGGCAGGGGCACTGAAGCTTTCTTT.

The V call is TRBV29-1, the J call TRBJ2-1, with a weak D call TRBD1 (6 bases). CDR3 length: 15 residues. V lost 5 bases and J 0 bases, leaving 14 bases between the germline ends. CDR1 and CDR2 (germline): SQVTM, ANQGSEA. The CDR3 loop is CSVTDRTSSYNEQFF. CDR3 sequence (DNA): TGCAGCGTTACCGACAGGACCAGCTCCTACAATGAGCAGTTCTTC.

This clonotype was counted at least ten times. The rearrangement joins TRBV6-1 to TRBJ2-7, with D maybe TRBD1 (5 bases). The CDR3 sequence is 14 residues long. CDR1 is MNHNS and CDR2 is SASEGT in the germline V gene. Trimming shortened V by 1 base and J by 3 bases, and 10 bases separated the two germline ends. CDR3 amino acids: CASSEGGIYYEQYF. The CDR3 coding sequence is TGTGCCAGCAGTGAAGGGGGCATCTACTACGAGCAGTACTTC.

This clonotype occurred many times. CDR3: CSVGGTYGYTF. In DNA, the CDR3 is TGCAGCGTAGGGGGCACCTATGGCTACACCTTC. The chain combines TRBV29-1 with TRBJ1-2; 7 bases match TRBD1. The ends lost 6 bases at V and 4 bases at J; junction bases unmatched: 2. The CDR3 runs 11 residues. CDR1 and CDR2 from the germline V gene are SQVTM and ANQGSEA. Full variable domain (remainder filled in from reference TRBV29-1 and TRBJ1-2): SAVISQKPSRDICQRGTSLTIQCQVDSQVTMMFWYRQQPGQSLTLIATANQGSEATYESGFVIDKFPISRPNLTFSTLTVSNMSPEDSSIYLCSVGGTYGYTFGSGTRLTVV.

The V call is TRBV19, the J call TRBJ2-6; D is unresolved. The CDR3 extends over 13 amino acids. V dropped 7 bases and J dropped 0 bases, with 4 bases sitting between them. The V gene's germline CDR1 is LNHDA and CDR2 SQIVND (reference sequence). The CDR3 reads CASTVSGANVLTF. The DNA for the CDR3 is TGTGCCAGTACCGTCTCTGGGGCCAACGTCCTGACTTTC.

This clonotype appeared many times. This chain's CDR3 is CASSRTGFTDTQYF. CDR3 sequence (DNA): TGTGCCAGCAGCAGGACTGGGTTCACAGATACGCAGTATTTT. This chain joins TRBV7-2 and TRBJ2-3; a possible D gene is TRBD2 (5 bases). Trimming cost V 5 bases and J 2 bases, with 11 bases left between them. The CDR3 consists of 14 residues. Per the germline V gene, CDR1 is SGHTA and CDR2 is FQGNSA.

In its sample, this clonotype was seen many times. The chain couples TRBV9 to TRBJ2-1; 9 bases fit TRBD1. V lost 0 bases and J lost 3; bases outside the gene matches: 4. The CDR3 totals 16 residues. Germline loops: CDR1 SGDLS, CDR2 YYNGEE. CDR3 sequence (DNA): TGTGCCAGCAGCGTAGCCGGGACAGGGATCTACAATGAGCAGTTCTTC. This sequence encodes CASSVAGTGIYNEQFF.

This clonotype was recorded many times. The chain has TRBV7-2 and TRBJ2-2; tentatively, D is TRBD2 (7 bases). The germline V and J ends were trimmed by 5 bases and 0 bases, with 22 bases remaining between them. Germline V gene lookup returns CDR1 SGHTA and CDR2 FQGNSA. The CDR3 runs to 19 residues. CDR3 region: CASSQVPIRGRANTGELFF. The CDR3 DNA follows: TGTGCCAGCAGCCAGGTCCCCATAAGGGGGAGGGCGAACACCGGGGAGCTGTTTTTT.